These 8 T cell receptor beta chains share one sample of origin, sequenced in a study of blood T cell repertoires in COVID-19. TCRdb's copy holds only in-frame clones and misses some; the assay was immunoSEQ multiplex PCR. The table lists about 90,000 clones, roughly 90% of them singletons. Source material: peripheral blood. These TCRs come from a man in his fifties or sixties with COVID-19, enrolled during active disease.

This clone was counted a single time. The chain combines TRBV18 with TRBJ1-2; no reliable D call. Germline CDR1 and CDR2: KGHSH and LQKENI. V dropped 2 bases and J dropped 8 bases, with 15 bases sitting between them. This CDR3 contains 14 residues. The CDR3 DNA reads as TGTGCCAGCTCACCATGGGAGGAGGAAAAGGGCTACACCTTC. Protein product: CASSPWEEEKGYTF.

This clone appeared a few times. This chain links TRBV30 with TRBJ1-2; maybe TRBD1 (6 bases). Trimming removed 7 bases from V and 4 bases from J, with 16 bases in between. Germline values: CDR1 GTSNPN, CDR2 SVGIG (reference sequence). The CDR3 runs to 13 residues. CDR3 in DNA: TGTGCCTTAGGGGGGGGCGGCCCCTATGGCTACACCTTC. It translates to CALGGGGPYGYTF.

This clone was observed once. The V and J genes are TRBV19 and TRBJ1-1; weak D call: TRBD1 (6 bases). This CDR3 region has 14 residues. Trimming removed 3 bases at V and 2 bases at J, with 10 bases between. CDR1 is LNHDA and CDR2 is SQIVND in the germline V gene (reference sequence). The CDR3 DNA is TGTGCCAGTAGTATGACAGGAGGAAACACTGAAGCTTTCTTT. Amino acid sequence: CASSMTGGNTEAFF.

The chain employs TRBV19 and TRBJ2-2; 9 bases fit TRBD1. The CDR3 length is 15 residues. Trimming took 6 bases from V and 4 from J; bases not matched to a gene: 6. The germline V gene encodes CDR1 LNHDA and CDR2 SQIVND (reference sequence). DNA of the CDR3: TGTGCCAGTAGAACTCCGGGACAGGGCACCGGGGAGCTGTTTTTT. Its protein product is CASRTPGQGTGELFF.

The genes are TRBV7-6 and TRBJ2-3, with 13 bases aligning to TRBD2. Germline CDR1 and CDR2: SGHVS and FNYEAQ. CDR3 length equals 16 residues. The ends lost 5 bases at V and 4 bases at J; junction bases unmatched: 6. In DNA form, the CDR3 reads TGTGCCAGCAGCGAAAGGACTAGCGGGGGCCCAGATACGCAGTATTTT. Translation gives CASSERTSGGPDTQYF.

The V call is TRBV4-2, the J call TRBJ1-4; D might be TRBD1 (5 bases). Looked up from germline, CDR1 is LGHNA and CDR2 is YNFKEQ. The CDR3 runs 14 residues. Between the trimmed V and J ends, which lost 4 bases and 5 bases, there was a span of 11 bases. CDR3 protein: CASSRDYGNEKLFF. In DNA, the CDR3 is TGTGCCAGCAGCCGGGACTATGGGAATGAAAAACTGTTTTTT.

This clone was seen a handful of times. The rearrangement joins TRBV24-1 to TRBJ1-5; a possible D gene is TRBD1 (5 bases). The germline V and J ends were trimmed by 8 bases and 2 bases, with 12 bases remaining between them. Germline loops: CDR1 KGHDR, CDR2 SFDVKD. This CDR3 is built from 14 residues. CDR3 residues: CATNSGYRNQPQHF. The DNA of the CDR3 is TGTGCCACCAACTCAGGGTATCGCAATCAGCCCCAGCATTTT.

The chain employs TRBV19 and TRBJ1-2; 9 bases are a match to TRBD1. The V and J ends lost 4 bases and 6 bases, in that order; junction bases with no gene match: 9. Germline loops: CDR1 LNHDA, CDR2 SQIVND (reference sequence). CDR3 length equals 15 residues. CDR3 residues: CASSTGTGSIHGYTF. The CDR3 region has the DNA TGTGCCAGTAGTACTGGGACAGGGAGTATCCATGGCTACACCTTC. Looking up the rest from reference TRBV19 and TRBJ1-2 gives the full variable domain: DGGITQSPKYLFRKEGQNVTLSCEQNLNHDAMYWYRQDPGQGLRLIYYSQIVNDFQKGDIAEGYSVSREKKESFPLTVTSAQKNPTAFYLCASSTGTGSIHGYTFGSGTRLTVV.